This is a list of T cell receptor beta chains from one sample in a study of neurological immune-mediated disorders. TCRdb independently ran MiXCR on the 5' RACE reads; one entry per CDR3 protein. The sample includes approximately 130,000 distinct CDR3 sequences, about 3.2% seen only once; the top ten take 1% to 1.5%. The sequenced sample was PBMCs. The receptor source for this set is a woman under 40 with multiple sclerosis. The CDR3 runs from the conserved cysteine through the conserved F or W. The order of the fields is clone size, D gene, V gene, J gene, CDR3 protein, CDR3 DNA. The D gene is left open where the match is weak. Rows may omit the clone size; those that give it use once, few, many or a size class.

few,TRBD1,TRBV7-2,TRBJ1-6,CASSFLGTGAGNSTLNF,TGTGCCAGCAGCTTTCTGGGGACAGGGGCTGGTAATTCAACCCTCAACTTT
many,TRBD1,TRBV12-3/TRBV12-4,TRBJ1-2,CASSRNDRGEGYTF,TGTGCCAGCAGTCGAAATGACAGGGGGGAAGGCTACACCTTC
many,.,TRBV11-2,TRBJ1-3,CASSYGQGNTIYF,TGTGCCAGCAGCTACGGACAGGGAAACACCATATATTTT
few,TRBD1,TRBV9,TRBJ1-6,CASSVGQGTGSPLHF,TGTGCCAGCAGCGTAGGACAGGGGACTGGGTCACCCCTCCACTTT
many,.,TRBV20-1,TRBJ1-1,CSGGEKNTEAFF,TGCAGTGGGGGCGAGAAGAACACTGAAGCTTTCTTT
.,.,TRBV6-6,TRBJ1-2,CASSYSEGIGYTF,TGTGCCAGCAGTTACAGTGAGGGAATCGGCTACACCTTC
many,.,TRBV19,TRBJ1-5,CASSIDLSFQPQHF,TGTGCCAGTAGTATAGATCTCTCCTTTCAGCCCCAGCATTTT
many,.,TRBV2,TRBJ2-5,CASNSFGGPQETQYF,TGTGCCAGCAATTCCTTTGGAGGACCCCAAGAGACCCAGTACTTC
many,.,TRBV6-2/TRBV6-3,TRBJ1-2,CASSSYYGYTF,TGTGCCAGCAGTTCCTACTATGGCTACACCTTC
many,.,TRBV5-1,TRBJ2-7,CASSLKGAYEQYF,TGCGCCAGCAGCTTGAAGGGTGCCTACGAGCAGTACTTC
many,TRBD1,TRBV5-5,TRBJ2-4,CASSYPGTVRGGVAKNIQYF,TGTGCCAGCAGCTATCCGGGGACAGTAAGAGGTGGGGTCGCCAAAAACATTCAGTACTTC
many,TRBD2,TRBV7-9,TRBJ2-3,CASSWTSGSGADTQYF,TGTGCCAGCAGCTGGACTAGCGGGAGTGGGGCAGATACGCAGTATTTT
many,.,TRBV5-1,TRBJ1-2,CASSVTGEGGYTF,TGCGCCAGCAGCGTGACAGGCGAGGGGGGCTACACCTTC
many,.,TRBV7-2,TRBJ2-7,CASSSSMGEQYF,TGTGCCAGCAGCTCCTCGATGGGCGAGCAGTACTTC
many,.,TRBV9,TRBJ2-1,CASSVRGSYNEQFF,TGTGCCAGCAGCGTAAGGGGGTCCTACAATGAGCAGTTCTTC
many,.,TRBV27,TRBJ2-2,CASSFDRLTGELFF,TGTGCCAGCAGTTTTGACAGGTTAACCGGGGAGCTGTTTTTT
many,TRBD1,TRBV11-2,TRBJ2-7,CASSFGTGAYEQYF,TGTGCCAGCAGCTTTGGCACAGGGGCCTACGAGCAGTACTTC
.,.,TRBV5-1,TRBJ2-7,CASSSKMEGSPHQYF,TGCGCCAGCAGCTCAAAAATGGAGGGGTCGCCCCACCAGTACTTC
many,.,TRBV20-1,TRBJ2-1,CSARDATGTRPNEQFF,TGCAGTGCTAGAGATGCTACCGGGACCCGGCCTAATGAGCAGTTCTTC
many,.,TRBV9,TRBJ2-6,CASSVRPPGANVLTF,TGTGCCAGCAGCGTACGTCCGCCTGGGGCCAACGTCCTGACTTTC
many,.,TRBV5-5,TRBJ2-7,CASSPATGPPAYF,TGTGCCAGCAGCCCCGCTACAGGACCCCCTGCGTACTTC
many,.,TRBV6-2/TRBV6-3,TRBJ1-1,CASSGRTEAFF,TGTGCCAGCAGTGGGAGGACTGAAGCTTTCTTT
few,.,TRBV5-1,TRBJ2-2,CASSLDSAGATGELFF,TGCGCCAGCAGCTTGGATTCGGCAGGGGCCACCGGGGAGCTGTTTTTT
.,TRBD1,TRBV19,TRBJ1-1,CASSIPADRDDEAFF,TGTGCCAGTAGTATCCCCGCGGACAGGGACGATGAAGCTTTCTTT
many,.,TRBV29-1,TRBJ2-1,CSVVWYGNEQFF,TGCAGCGTTGTGTGGTACGGGAATGAGCAGTTCTTC
many,TRBD1,TRBV5-6,TRBJ1-1,CASSLRGGAGNTEAFF,TGTGCCAGCAGCTTGAGAGGGGGCGCGGGGAACACTGAAGCTTTCTTT
many,.,TRBV5-1,TRBJ1-6,CASSLGGNNSPLHF,TGCGCCAGCAGCTTGGGGGGAAATAATTCACCCCTCCACTTT
.,TRBD2,TRBV5-1,TRBJ2-1,CASSAGTSGNEQFF,TGCGCCAGCAGCGCCGGGACTAGCGGCAATGAGCAGTTCTTC
many,.,TRBV20-1,TRBJ2-1,CSARVCTGSYNEQFF,TGCAGTGCTAGAGTTTGCACAGGGTCCTACAATGAGCAGTTCTTC
many,.,TRBV7-2,TRBJ1-6,CASSLEGLGSPLHF,TGTGCCAGCAGCTTAGAGGGGTTAGGTTCACCCCTCCACTTT
many,.,TRBV29-1,TRBJ1-2,CSVGQQGGPYGYTF,TGCAGCGTTGGTCAGCAGGGAGGTCCCTATGGCTACACCTTC
many,TRBD1,TRBV7-2,TRBJ1-4,CASSPGQGRGKLFF,TGTGCCAGCAGCCCGGGACAGGGTCGTGGAAAACTGTTTTTT
many,.,TRBV12-3/TRBV12-4,TRBJ2-4,CASSRRGGLERPGENIQYF,TGTGCCAGCAGTCGCAGAGGAGGGTTGGAGCGGCCGGGAGAAAACATTCAGTACTTC
many,TRBD1,TRBV5-6,TRBJ1-6,CASSQEGQGNSPLHF,TGTGCCAGCAGCCAAGAGGGACAGGGAAATTCACCCCTCCACTTT
many,.,TRBV4-3,TRBJ2-3,CASSQDVGATQYF,TGCGCCAGCAGCCAAGATGTTGGAGCCACGCAGTATTTT
many,.,TRBV7-9,TRBJ1-1,CASSPSSWAMNTEAFF,TGTGCCAGCAGCCCCTCCTCCTGGGCTATGAACACTGAAGCTTTCTTT
many,.,TRBV6-5,TRBJ2-1,CASSYSSGLSSYNEQFF,TGTGCCAGCAGTTACTCATCGGGCTTGAGCTCCTACAATGAGCAGTTCTTC
many,.,TRBV10-3,TRBJ2-5,CAIRQGDQETQYF,TGTGCCATCAGACAGGGTGACCAAGAGACCCAGTACTTC
many,TRBD1,TRBV7-9,TRBJ2-3,CASSQSGQIRTDTQYF,TGTGCCAGCAGTCAATCGGGACAGATTCGCACAGATACGCAGTATTTT